This passage covers 27 T cell receptor beta chains from one sample sequenced in a study of siplizumab effects on memory and regulatory T cells. Here immunoSEQ multiplex PCR was the method, and the copy in TCRdb shows in-frame clones only, minus some. The table includes about 120,000 clones, roughly 94% detected once. Source material: non-Treg CD4+ T cells sorted from blood. Receptor source: a human donor in good health.

The chain links TRBV5-6 to TRBJ1-5, with 7 bases fitting TRBD1. The germline CDR1 and CDR2 sequences are SGHDT and YYEEEE. The CDR3 covers 15 residues. V lost 3 bases, J lost 3 bases, and 6 bases stayed unmatched. In nucleotides, the CDR3 is TGTGCCAGCAGCTGGGGGGGACAGTCCAATCAGCCCCAGCATTTT. Its protein product is CASSWGGQSNQPQHF.

The chain carries TRBV5-4 and TRBJ2-7, with D possibly TRBD2 on 5 matching bases. The CDR3 length is 12 residues. V lost 5 bases and J 0 bases, leaving 6 bases between the germline ends. Germline V gene lookup returns CDR1 SGHNT and CDR2 YYREEE (reference sequence). As DNA, the CDR3 is TGTGCCAGCAGTCGGGACTCCTACGAGCAGTACTTC. Translation: CASSRDSYEQYF.

CDR3 loop: CASSAYRQAYRDGYTF. The CDR3 region has the DNA TGTGCCAGCAGCGCCTATCGACAGGCCTATCGGGATGGCTACACCTTC. The rearrangement links TRBV11-2 to TRBJ1-2, with D possibly being TRBD1 (6 bases). CDR1 and CDR2 from the germline V gene are SGHAT and FQNNGV. This CDR3 spans 16 amino acids. Trimming pared 5 bases from V and 6 bases from J, leaving 22 bases between.

The chain combines TRBV6-5 with TRBJ1-6, with D unclear. There are 15 residues in the CDR3. Per germline, CDR1 MNHEY and CDR2 SVGAGI. Trimming removed 4 bases at V and 10 bases at J, with 17 bases between. CDR3 residues: CASSSRGEGSSPLHF. CDR3 nucleotide sequence: TGTGCCAGCAGTTCCCGCGGGGAGGGCTCATCACCCCTCCACTTT.

The CDR3: CASSEGQGIGELFF. The CDR3 region has the DNA TGTGCCAGTAGTGAAGGACAGGGAATCGGGGAGCTGTTTTTT. V usage is TRBV19 and J usage is TRBJ2-2, with TRBD1 matching over 8 bases. Germline V gene lookup returns CDR1 LNHDA and CDR2 SQIVND (reference sequence). The V and J ends lost 5 bases and 7 bases, in that order; junction bases with no gene match: 6. The CDR3 is 14 amino acids.

The chain combines TRBV30 with TRBJ2-5; D is uncertain. Trimming took 2 bases from V and 5 from J, leaving 6 bases between them. The CDR3 has 11 amino acids. Germline V gene sequence: CDR1 GTSNPN, CDR2 SVGIG (reference sequence). The chain's CDR3 is CAWSRFETQYF. As DNA, the CDR3 is TGTGCCTGGAGTCGATTTGAGACCCAGTACTTC.

This sequence joins TRBV4-1 and TRBJ1-1; D is possibly TRBD1 (6 bases). The CDR3 extends over 13 amino acids. With 3 bases removed from V and 7 bases from J, the gap between germline ends came to 12 bases. Germline V gene data show CDR1 as MGHRA and CDR2 as YSYEKL. As DNA, the CDR3 is TGCGCCAGCAGCCAGGGGGGGCCAGTTGAAGCTTTCTTT. Amino acids: CASSQGGPVEAFF.

This chain joins TRBV19 and TRBJ1-2, with a possible D match to TRBD1 (5 bases). The CDR3 covers 14 residues. The V gene lost 10 bases and the J gene lost 0 bases, with 15 bases spanning the gap. Germline V gives CDR1 LNHDA, CDR2 SQIVND (reference sequence). CDR3 loop: CATINRGANYGYTF. The CDR3 region has the DNA TGTGCCACGATCAATAGGGGAGCTAACTATGGCTACACCTTC.

The CDR3 loop is CASNRGQGVQETQYF. The CDR3 bases are TGTGCCAGCAATCGGGGACAGGGCGTACAAGAGACCCAGTACTTC. The chain recombines TRBV5-5 with TRBJ2-5; 9 nucleotides agree with TRBD1. This CDR3 contains 15 residues. V gave up 6 bases and J gave up 2 bases; unmatched junction bases: 8. CDR1 SGHKS and CDR2 YYEKEE come from the germline V gene (reference sequence).

This clone was found once. V gene TRBV27 combines with J gene TRBJ2-6; D not certain. V lost 3 bases and J 0 bases, leaving 9 bases between the germline ends. The CDR3 is made up of 16 amino acids. CDR1 is MNHEY and CDR2 is SMNVEV in the germline V gene (reference sequence). CDR3 nucleotide sequence: TGTGCCAGCAGTTTGATTCTGTCCTCTGGGGCCAACGTCCTGACTTTC. It encodes CASSLILSSGANVLTF.

This chain connects TRBV30 to TRBJ1-6; 8 bases match TRBD1. J lost 13 bases, V lost 3 bases, and 11 bases had no gene match. CDR3 length: 14 residues. Germline V gene lookup returns CDR1 GTSNPN and CDR2 SVGIG (reference sequence). This CDR3 reads CAWSSGTGFWPLHF. The DNA for the CDR3 is TGTGCCTGGAGCTCCGGGACAGGTTTTTGGCCCCTCCACTTT.

This sequence joins TRBV6-5 and TRBJ1-2; D call uncertain. The CDR3 loop spans 15 amino acids. V gave up 9 bases and J gave up 2 bases, with 19 bases separating them. Germline V gene sequence: CDR1 MNHEY, CDR2 SVGAGI. In DNA form, the CDR3 reads TGTGCCAGTTCGGACGGCGGAGCTAGGAACTATGGCTACACCTTC. It codes for CASSDGGARNYGYTF.

The V and J genes are TRBV7-3 and TRBJ2-1, with 8 nucleotides matching TRBD2. This CDR3 comprises 14 residues. Per germline, CDR1 SGHTA and CDR2 FQGTGA. Trimming cost V 6 bases and J 5 bases; bases outside gene matches: 6. CDR3 sequence (DNA): TGTGCCAGCAGTCCCGAACTAGCGGACAATGAGCAGTTCTTC. It is translated as CASSPELADNEQFF. Supplemented by reference TRBV7-3 and TRBJ2-1, the full variable domain reads GAGVSQTPSNKVTEKGKYVELRCDPISGHTALYWYRQSLGQGPEFLIYFQGTGAADDSGLPNDRFFAVRPEGSVSTLKIQRTERGDSAVYLCASSPELADNEQFFGPGTRLTVL.

This chain links TRBV11-3 with TRBJ2-1, with 14 bases matching TRBD2. Looked up from germline, CDR1 is SGHNT and CDR2 is YENEEA. The CDR3 runs 16 residues. V dropped 3 bases and J dropped 7; count of bases not matched to a gene: 5. The CDR3 here is CASSFGLAGGPNEQFF. DNA for the CDR3: TGTGCCAGCAGCTTCGGACTAGCGGGGGGCCCGAATGAGCAGTTCTTC.

The chain combines TRBV18 with TRBJ1-1; D not resolved. CDR3 length equals 11 residues. Germline CDR1 KGHSH, CDR2 LQKENI. Trimming removed 6 bases at V and 7 bases at J, with 9 bases between. In DNA form, the CDR3 reads TGTGCCAGCTCTCAAACCAATGAAGCTTTCTTT. Protein: CASSQTNEAFF. Using reference TRBV18 and TRBJ1-1 for the parts outside the CDR3, the full variable domain is NAGVMQNPRHLVRRRGQEARLRCSPMKGHSHVYWYRQLPEEGLKFMVYLQKENIIDESGMPKERFSAEFPKEGPSILRIQQVVRGDSAAYFCASSQTNEAFFGQGTRLTVV.

The V and J genes are TRBV11-2 and TRBJ2-6; 8 nucleotides agree with TRBD1. Trimming removed 7 bases from V and 4 bases from J; junction bases left unmatched: 12. In germline, CDR1 is SGHAT, CDR2 FQNNGV. The CDR3 has 17 amino acids. CDR3 in DNA: TGTGCCAGCACCTCATCCGCAGGGGGCCTCGGGGCCAACGTCCTGACTTTC. Amino acids: CASTSSAGGLGANVLTF.

The J gene is TRBJ2-1, the V gene TRBV5-1, with D uncertain. The CDR3 runs 15 residues. Trimming left V 6 bases short and J 5 bases short, with 18 bases between. In germline, CDR1 is SGHRS, CDR2 YFSETQ. CDR3 in amino acids: CASKLLPLSDNEQFF. Written as DNA, the CDR3 is TGCGCCAGCAAACTGCTACCCCTATCTGACAATGAGCAGTTCTTC.

The chain has TRBV5-1 and TRBJ2-5; the match to TRBD2 covers 8 bases. V trimming: 0 bases; J trimming: 4 bases; junction bases outside the gene matches: 5. CDR3 length: 15 residues. Per the germline V gene, CDR1 is SGHRS and CDR2 is YFSETQ. The chain's CDR3 is CASSLGGTSGETQYF. The CDR3 coding sequence is TGCGCCAGCAGCTTGGGGGGGACTAGTGGAGAGACCCAGTACTTC.

V is TRBV27 and J is TRBJ1-1, with D perhaps TRBD1 (5 bases). Trimming pared 6 bases from V and 5 bases from J, leaving 10 bases between. Germline CDR1 and CDR2: MNHEY and SMNVEV (reference sequence). This CDR3 is 12 amino acids long. Here the CDR3 reads CASSRTLTEAFF. CDR3 coding DNA: TGTGCCAGCAGCCGGACACTTACTGAAGCTTTCTTT.

The J gene is TRBJ2-1, the V gene TRBV25-1; D remains ambiguous. V lost 6 bases, J lost 5 bases, and 5 bases lay in between. The length of the CDR3 is 11 residues. Germline values: CDR1 MGHDK, CDR2 SYGVNS. The CDR3 here is CASSRNNEQFF. As DNA, the CDR3 is TGTGCCAGCAGCAGAAACAATGAGCAGTTCTTC.

The genes are TRBV4-1 and TRBJ1-2; TRBD1 might be the D (5 bases). Trimming took 0 bases from V and 0 from J, leaving 11 bases between them. The CDR3 loop spans 16 amino acids. CDR1 MGHRA and CDR2 YSYEKL come from the germline V gene. The CDR3 DNA follows: TGCGCCAGCAGCCAAGAGGGGCAGGGATCTAACTATGGCTACACCTTC. Amino acid sequence: CASSQEGQGSNYGYTF.

The chain combines TRBV5-1 with TRBJ2-7, with D perhaps matching TRBD2 (6 bases). The CDR3 is 15 residues long. Germline V CDR1 and CDR2: SGHRS, YFSETQ. Trimming stripped 3 bases from V and 4 bases from J, with 17 bases between. The chain's CDR3 is CASSYQTGTGYEQYF. CDR3 coding DNA: TGCGCCAGCAGCTACCAAACCGGGACTGGGTACGAGCAGTACTTC.

This clone has a single count. The genes are TRBV7-9 and TRBJ2-1; 7 nucleotides match TRBD2. V gave up 1 base and J gave up 0 bases; unmatched junction bases: 3. CDR1 and CDR2 from the germline V gene are SEHNR and FQNEAQ (reference sequence). CDR3 length: 16 residues. CDR3 in amino acids: CASSLGLADSYNEQFF. CDR3 in DNA: TGTGCCAGCAGCTTAGGCCTAGCGGACTCCTACAATGAGCAGTTCTTC.

This chain links TRBV2 with TRBJ2-7; 9 bases are shared with TRBD2. Germline CDR1 SNHLY, CDR2 FYNNEI. The V segment lost 9 bases and the J segment 2 bases; nucleotides outside the gene matches: 5. CDR3 size: 13 residues. CDR3 nucleotides: TGTGCCAGTCAGGCGGGAGGGGCCTACGAGCAGTACTTC. Amino acids: CASQAGGAYEQYF.

The chain combines TRBV2 with TRBJ2-7; 7 bases fit TRBD2. There are 13 residues in the CDR3. CDR1 and CDR2 from the germline V gene are SNHLY and FYNNEI. V dropped 8 bases and J dropped 0; count of bases not matched to a gene: 4. The CDR3 here is CASARGFSYEQYF. The CDR3 DNA reads as TGTGCCAGCGCGCGGGGGTTCTCCTACGAGCAGTACTTC.

The V and J genes are TRBV13 and TRBJ2-1, with a possible D match to TRBD2 (6 bases). CDR1 is PRHDT and CDR2 is FYEKMQ in the germline V gene (reference sequence). There are 13 residues in the CDR3. Trimming stripped 0 bases from V and 10 bases from J, with 10 bases between. For the CDR3, the DNA is TGTGCCAGCAGCTTAGGATCTGGGGGGGAGCAGTTCTTC. Its translation is CASSLGSGGEQFF.

This rearrangement joins TRBV6-1 to TRBJ1-2; D gene uncertain. The V gene lost 7 bases and the J gene lost 4 bases, with 19 bases spanning the gap. This CDR3 is built from 15 residues. Germline V gene lookup returns CDR1 MNHNS and CDR2 SASEGT. This CDR3 reads CASNPSHGGIYGYTF. As DNA, the CDR3 is TGTGCCAGCAACCCGAGCCATGGAGGAATCTATGGCTACACCTTC.